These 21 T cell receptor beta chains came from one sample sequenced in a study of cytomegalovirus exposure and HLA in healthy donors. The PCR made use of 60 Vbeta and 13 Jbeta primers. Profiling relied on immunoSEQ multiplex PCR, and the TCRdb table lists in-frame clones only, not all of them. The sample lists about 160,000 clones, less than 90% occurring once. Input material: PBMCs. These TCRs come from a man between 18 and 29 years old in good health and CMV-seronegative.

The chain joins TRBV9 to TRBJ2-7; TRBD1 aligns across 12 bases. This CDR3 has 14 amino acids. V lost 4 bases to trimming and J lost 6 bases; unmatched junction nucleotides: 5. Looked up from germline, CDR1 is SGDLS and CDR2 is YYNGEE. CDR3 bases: TGTGCCAGCAGCCTAGGGACAGGGGGCCGCGAGCAGTACTTC. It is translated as CASSLGTGGREQYF.

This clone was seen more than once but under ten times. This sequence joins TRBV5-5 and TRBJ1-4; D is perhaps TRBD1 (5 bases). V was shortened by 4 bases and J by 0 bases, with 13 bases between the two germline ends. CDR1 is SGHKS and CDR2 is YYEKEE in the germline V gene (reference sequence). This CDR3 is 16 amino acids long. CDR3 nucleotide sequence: TGTGCCAGCAGCCAGCGGGGACTCGCAACTAATGAAAAACTGTTTTTT. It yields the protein CASSQRGLATNEKLFF. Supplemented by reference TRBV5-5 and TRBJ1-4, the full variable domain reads DAGVTQSPTHLIKTRGQQVTLRCSPISGHKSVSWYQQVLGQGPQFIFQYYEKEERGRGNFPDRFSARQFPNYSSELNVNALLLGDSALYLCASSQRGLATNEKLFFGSGTQLSVL.

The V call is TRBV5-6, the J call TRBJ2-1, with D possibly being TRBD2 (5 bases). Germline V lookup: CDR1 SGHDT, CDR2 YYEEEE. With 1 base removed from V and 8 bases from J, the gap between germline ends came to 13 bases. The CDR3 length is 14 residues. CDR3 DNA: TGTGCCAGCAGCTTGAACGGAGGCATGGATGAGCAGTTCTTC. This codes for CASSLNGGMDEQFF.

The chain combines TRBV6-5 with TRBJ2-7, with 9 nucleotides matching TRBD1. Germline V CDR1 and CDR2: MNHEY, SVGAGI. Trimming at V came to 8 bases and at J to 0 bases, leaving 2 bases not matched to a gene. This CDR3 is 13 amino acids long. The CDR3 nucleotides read TGTGCCAGCGGACAGGGGAGCTCCTACGAGCAGTACTTC. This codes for CASGQGSSYEQYF.

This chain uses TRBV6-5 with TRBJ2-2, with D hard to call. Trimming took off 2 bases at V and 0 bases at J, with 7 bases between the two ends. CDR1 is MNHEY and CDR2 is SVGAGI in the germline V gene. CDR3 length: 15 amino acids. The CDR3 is CASSYSLANTGELFF. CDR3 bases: TGTGCCAGCAGTTACAGCCTAGCGAACACCGGGGAGCTGTTTTTT.

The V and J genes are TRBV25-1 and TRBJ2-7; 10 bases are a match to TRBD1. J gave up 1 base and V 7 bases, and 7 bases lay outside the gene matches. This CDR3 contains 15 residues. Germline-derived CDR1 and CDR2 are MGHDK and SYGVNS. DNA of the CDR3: TGTGCCAGCACCCCGACAGGGGGCGCGTCCTACGAGCAGTACTTC. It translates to CASTPTGGASYEQYF.

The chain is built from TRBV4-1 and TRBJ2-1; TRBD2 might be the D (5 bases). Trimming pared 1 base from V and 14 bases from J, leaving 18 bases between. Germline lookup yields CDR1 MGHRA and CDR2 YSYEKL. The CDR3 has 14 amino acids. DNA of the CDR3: TGCGCCAGCAGCCAAGGGTACGGCACCCAGGAGGAGTTCTTC. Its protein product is CASSQGYGTQEEFF.

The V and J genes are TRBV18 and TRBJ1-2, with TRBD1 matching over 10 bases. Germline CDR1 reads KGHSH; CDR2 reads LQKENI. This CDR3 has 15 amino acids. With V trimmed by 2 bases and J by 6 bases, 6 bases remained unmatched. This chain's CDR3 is CASSPGTGADHGYTF. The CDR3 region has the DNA TGTGCCAGCTCACCAGGGACAGGGGCAGACCATGGCTACACCTTC.

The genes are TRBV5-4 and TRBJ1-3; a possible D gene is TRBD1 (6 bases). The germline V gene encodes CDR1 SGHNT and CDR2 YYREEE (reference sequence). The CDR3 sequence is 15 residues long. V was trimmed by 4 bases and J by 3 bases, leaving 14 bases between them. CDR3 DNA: TGTGCCAGCAGCCCTCGCAGGGGTGATGGAAACACCATATATTTT. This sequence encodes CASSPRRGDGNTIYF.

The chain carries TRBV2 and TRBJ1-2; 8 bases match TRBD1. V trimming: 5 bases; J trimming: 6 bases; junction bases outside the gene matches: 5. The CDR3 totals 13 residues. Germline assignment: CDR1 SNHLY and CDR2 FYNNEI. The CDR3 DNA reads TGTGCCAGCAGTTACGGGACAGGACATGGCTACACCTTC. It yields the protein CASSYGTGHGYTF.

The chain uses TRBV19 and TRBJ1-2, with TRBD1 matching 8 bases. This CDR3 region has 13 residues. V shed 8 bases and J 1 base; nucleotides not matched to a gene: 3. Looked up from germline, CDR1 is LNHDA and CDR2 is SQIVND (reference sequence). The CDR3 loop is CASSGQDNYGYTF. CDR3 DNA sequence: TGTGCCAGTTCGGGACAGGATAACTATGGCTACACCTTC.

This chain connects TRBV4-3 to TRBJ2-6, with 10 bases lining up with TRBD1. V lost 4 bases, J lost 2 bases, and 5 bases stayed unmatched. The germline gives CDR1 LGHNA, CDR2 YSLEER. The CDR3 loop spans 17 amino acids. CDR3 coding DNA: TGCGCCAGCAGCCGAGCCGGGACAGGGGCTGGGGCCAACGTCCTGACTTTC. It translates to CASSRAGTGAGANVLTF.

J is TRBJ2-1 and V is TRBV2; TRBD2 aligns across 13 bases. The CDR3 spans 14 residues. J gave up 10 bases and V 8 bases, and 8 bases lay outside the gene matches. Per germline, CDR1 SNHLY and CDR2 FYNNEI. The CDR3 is CASHGLAGVKEQFF. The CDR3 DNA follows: TGTGCCAGCCATGGACTAGCGGGAGTAAAGGAGCAGTTCTTC.

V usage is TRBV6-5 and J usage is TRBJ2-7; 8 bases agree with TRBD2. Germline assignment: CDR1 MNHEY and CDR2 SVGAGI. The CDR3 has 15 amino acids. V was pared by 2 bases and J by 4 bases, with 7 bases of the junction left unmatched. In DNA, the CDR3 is TGTGCCAGCAGTTACGAAGATAGCGGGATATACGAGCAGTACTTC. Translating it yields CASSYEDSGIYEQYF.

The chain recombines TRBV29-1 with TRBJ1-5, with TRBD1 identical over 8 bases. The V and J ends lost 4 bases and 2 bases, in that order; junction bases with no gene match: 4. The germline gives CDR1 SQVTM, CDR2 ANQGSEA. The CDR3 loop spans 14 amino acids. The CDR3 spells CSVGSGQGNQPQHF. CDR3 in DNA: TGCAGCGTTGGCTCGGGACAGGGCAATCAGCCCCAGCATTTT.

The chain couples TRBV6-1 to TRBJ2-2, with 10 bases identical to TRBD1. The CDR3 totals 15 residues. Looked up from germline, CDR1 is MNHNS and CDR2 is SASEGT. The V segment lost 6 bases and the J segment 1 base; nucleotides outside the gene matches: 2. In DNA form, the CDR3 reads TGTGCCAGCAGGACAGGGGGCTTGAACACCGGGGAGCTGTTTTTT. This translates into CASRTGGLNTGELFF.

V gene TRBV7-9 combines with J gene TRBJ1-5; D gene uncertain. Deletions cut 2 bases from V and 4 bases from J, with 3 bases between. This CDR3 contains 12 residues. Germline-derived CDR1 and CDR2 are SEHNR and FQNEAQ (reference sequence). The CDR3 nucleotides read TGTGCCAGCAGCTTACAGAATCAGCCCCAGCATTTT. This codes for CASSLQNQPQHF.

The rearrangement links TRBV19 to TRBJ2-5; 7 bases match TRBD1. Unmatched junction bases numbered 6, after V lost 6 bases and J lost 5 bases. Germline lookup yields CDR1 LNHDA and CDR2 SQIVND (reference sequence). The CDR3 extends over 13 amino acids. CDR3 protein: CASRGDRGETQYF. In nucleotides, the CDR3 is TGTGCCAGTAGGGGGGACAGAGGGGAGACCCAGTACTTC.

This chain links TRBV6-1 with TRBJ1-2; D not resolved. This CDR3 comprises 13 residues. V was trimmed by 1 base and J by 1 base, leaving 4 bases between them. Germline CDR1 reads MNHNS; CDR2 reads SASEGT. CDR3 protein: CASSEDSNYGYTF. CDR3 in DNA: TGTGCCAGCAGTGAAGACAGTAACTATGGCTACACCTTC.

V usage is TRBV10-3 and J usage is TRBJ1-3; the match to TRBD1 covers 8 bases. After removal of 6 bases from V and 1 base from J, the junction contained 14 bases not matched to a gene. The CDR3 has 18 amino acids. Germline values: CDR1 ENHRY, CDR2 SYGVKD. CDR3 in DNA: TGTGCCATCAGGCCCTCGGACAGGGATATGGCGTCTGGAAACACCATATATTTT. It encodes CAIRPSDRDMASGNTIYF.

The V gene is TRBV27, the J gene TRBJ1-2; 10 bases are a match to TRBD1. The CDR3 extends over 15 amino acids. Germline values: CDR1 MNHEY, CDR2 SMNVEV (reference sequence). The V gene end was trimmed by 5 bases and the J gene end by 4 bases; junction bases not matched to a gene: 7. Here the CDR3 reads CASSALGQGTYGYTF. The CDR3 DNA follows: TGTGCCAGCAGTGCCCTGGGACAGGGGACCTATGGCTACACCTTC.